A single sample is the source of the 2 T cell receptor beta chains below, sequenced in a study of T cell responses to AZD1222 COVID-19 vaccine. Sequencing was performed with immunoSEQ multiplex PCR; in TCRdb, only in-frame clones are kept and a portion is missing. The sample lists roughly 86,000 clones, roughly nine tenths seen once, with roughly 29% in the top ten. Sequencing used peripheral blood, obtained on day 0 of AZD1222 vaccination. The receptors here all came from an adult in good health.

The rearrangement links TRBV19 to TRBJ1-5, with D maybe TRBD1 (6 bases). CDR1 and CDR2 from the germline V gene are LNHDA and SQIVND (reference sequence). Between the trimmed V and J ends, which lost 6 bases and 0 bases, there was a span of 18 bases. The CDR3 contains 17 residues. CDR3 region: CASRNSWGGGSNQPQHF. The CDR3 bases are TGTGCCAGTAGAAACTCCTGGGGAGGGGGTAGCAATCAGCCCCAGCATTTT.

V and J are TRBV19 and TRBJ2-6, with D unresolved. This CDR3 contains 15 residues. Trimming pared 10 bases from V and 4 bases from J, leaving 17 bases between. Germline V gives CDR1 LNHDA, CDR2 SQIVND (reference sequence). The CDR3 sequence: CATRTQSSGANVLTF. The CDR3 DNA sequence: TGTGCCACAAGGACCCAAAGTAGCGGGGCCAACGTCCTGACTTTC.